Below, 2 T cell receptor beta chains from the same sample are listed, as sequenced in a study of OX40 agonist ivuxolimab in advanced cancers. Assay used: immunoSEQ multiplex PCR; TCRdb lists only in-frame clones, some missing. The sample comprises approximately 60,000 clones, roughly 84% of which are singletons, and approximately 2% rests with the top ten. This specimen was CD4+ or CD8+ T cells sorted from blood, taken in a trial of the OX40 agonist ivuxolimab. These receptors came from an adult with an advanced solid tumor such as melanoma, head and neck, liver or kidney cancer.

Written as DNA, the CDR3 is TGTGCCAGCAATCCCCTAGCGGAGAGCTCCTACGAGCAGTACTTC. Residues: CASNPLAESSYEQYF. The chain couples TRBV6-5 to TRBJ2-7; 7 bases line up with TRBD2. V dropped 7 bases and J dropped 0; count of bases not matched to a gene: 9. The length of the CDR3 is 15 residues. Germline CDR1 reads MNHEY; CDR2 reads SVGAGI.

The chain recombines TRBV6-1 with TRBJ2-2, with a weak D call TRBD2 (7 bases). The length of the CDR3 is 18 residues. With 2 bases removed from V and 0 bases from J, the gap between germline ends came to 16 bases. Per the germline V gene, CDR1 is MNHNS and CDR2 is SASEGT. Here the CDR3 reads CASSEIPGGRANTGELFF. In DNA, the CDR3 is TGTGCCAGCAGTGAAATACCGGGGGGCCGGGCGAACACCGGGGAGCTGTTTTTT.